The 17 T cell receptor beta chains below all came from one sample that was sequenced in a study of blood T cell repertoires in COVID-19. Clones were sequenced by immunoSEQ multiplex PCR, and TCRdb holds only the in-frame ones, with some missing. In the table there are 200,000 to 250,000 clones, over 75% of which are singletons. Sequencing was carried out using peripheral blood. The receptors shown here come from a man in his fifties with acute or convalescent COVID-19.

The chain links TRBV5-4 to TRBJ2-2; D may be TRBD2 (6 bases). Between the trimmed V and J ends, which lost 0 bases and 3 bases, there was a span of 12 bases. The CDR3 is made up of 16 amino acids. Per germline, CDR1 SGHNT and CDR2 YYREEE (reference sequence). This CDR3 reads CASSLGGVVDTGELFF. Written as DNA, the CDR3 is TGTGCCAGCAGCTTGGGCGGGGTGGTGGACACCGGGGAGCTGTTTTTT.

Here the CDR3 DNA reads TGTGCCAGCAGTGCTTGGACAGGCTTGAACACTGAAGCTTTCTTT. It yields the protein CASSAWTGLNTEAFF. The gene calls are TRBV25-1 and TRBJ1-1, with 7 bases matching TRBD1. Germline trimming cut 4 bases from V and 0 bases from J; bases unmatched to any gene: 5. This CDR3 region has 15 residues. The germline V gene encodes CDR1 MGHDK and CDR2 SYGVNS.

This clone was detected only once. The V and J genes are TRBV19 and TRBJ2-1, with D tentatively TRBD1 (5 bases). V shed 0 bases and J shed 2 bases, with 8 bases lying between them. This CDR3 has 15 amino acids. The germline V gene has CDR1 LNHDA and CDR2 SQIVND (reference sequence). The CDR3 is CASSIEGRTYNEQFF. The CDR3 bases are TGTGCCAGTAGTATAGAGGGGCGCACCTACAATGAGCAGTTCTTC.

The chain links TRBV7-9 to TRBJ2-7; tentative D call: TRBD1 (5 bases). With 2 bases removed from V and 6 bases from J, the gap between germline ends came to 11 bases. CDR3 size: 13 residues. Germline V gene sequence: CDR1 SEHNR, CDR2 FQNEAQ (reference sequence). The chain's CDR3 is CASSLNERGEQYF. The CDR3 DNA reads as TGTGCCAGCAGCTTAAATGAAAGGGGCGAGCAGTACTTC.

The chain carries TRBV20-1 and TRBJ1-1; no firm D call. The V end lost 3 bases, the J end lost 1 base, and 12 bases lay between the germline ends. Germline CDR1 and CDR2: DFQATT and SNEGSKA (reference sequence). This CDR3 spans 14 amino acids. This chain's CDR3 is CSASMGQQNTEAFF. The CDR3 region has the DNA TGCAGTGCTAGTATGGGCCAGCAGAACACTGAAGCTTTCTTT.

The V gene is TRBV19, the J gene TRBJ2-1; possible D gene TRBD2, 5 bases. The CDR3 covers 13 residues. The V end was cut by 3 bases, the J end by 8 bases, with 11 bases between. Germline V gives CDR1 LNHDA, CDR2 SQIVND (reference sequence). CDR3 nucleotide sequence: TGTGCCAGTAGTATCCGACCCGGGGATGAGCAGTTCTTC. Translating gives CASSIRPGDEQFF.

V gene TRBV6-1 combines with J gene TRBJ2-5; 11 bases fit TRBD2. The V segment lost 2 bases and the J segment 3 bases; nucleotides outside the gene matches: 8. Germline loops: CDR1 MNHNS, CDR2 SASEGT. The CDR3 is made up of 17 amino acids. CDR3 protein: CASSERKLAGVEETQYF. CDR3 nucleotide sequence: TGTGCCAGCAGTGAACGGAAACTAGCGGGGGTAGAAGAGACCCAGTACTTC.

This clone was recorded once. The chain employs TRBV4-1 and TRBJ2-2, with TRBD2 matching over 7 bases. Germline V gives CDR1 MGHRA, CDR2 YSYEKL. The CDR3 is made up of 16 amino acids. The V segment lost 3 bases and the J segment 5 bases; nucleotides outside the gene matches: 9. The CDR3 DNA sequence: TGCGCCAGCAGCCAGCCCGGGGGGTGGGTTACCGGGGAGCTGTTTTTT. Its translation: CASSQPGGWVTGELFF.

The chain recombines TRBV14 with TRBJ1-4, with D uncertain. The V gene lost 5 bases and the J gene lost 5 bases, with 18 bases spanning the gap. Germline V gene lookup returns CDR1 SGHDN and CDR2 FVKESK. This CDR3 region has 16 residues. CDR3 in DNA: TGTGCCAGCAGCGAGGCCTTCGGAGGGTCCAATGAAAAACTGTTTTTT. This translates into CASSEAFGGSNEKLFF.

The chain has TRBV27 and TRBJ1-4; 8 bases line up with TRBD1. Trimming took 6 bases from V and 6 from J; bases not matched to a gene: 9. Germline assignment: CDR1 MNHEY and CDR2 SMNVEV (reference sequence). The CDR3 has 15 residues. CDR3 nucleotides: TGTGCCAGCAGACAGGACAGGGCGCATGATGAAAAACTGTTTTTT. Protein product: CASRQDRAHDEKLFF.

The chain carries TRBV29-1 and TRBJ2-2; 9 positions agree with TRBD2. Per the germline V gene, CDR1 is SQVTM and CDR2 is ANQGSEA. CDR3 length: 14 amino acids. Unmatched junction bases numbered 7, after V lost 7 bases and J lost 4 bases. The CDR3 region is CSATRGGSTGELFF. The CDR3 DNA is TGCAGCGCCACGCGGGGGGGCAGCACCGGGGAGCTGTTTTTT.

CDR3 region: CASSDDRGPGFSYTF. The CDR3, as DNA: TGTGCCAGCAGTGACGACAGGGGCCCCGGGTTCAGCTACACCTTC. This sequence joins TRBV25-1 and TRBJ1-2; 8 positions match TRBD1. Germline V lookup: CDR1 MGHDK, CDR2 SYGVNS. The CDR3 length is 15 residues. Trimming took 3 bases from V and 9 from J; bases not matched to a gene: 12.

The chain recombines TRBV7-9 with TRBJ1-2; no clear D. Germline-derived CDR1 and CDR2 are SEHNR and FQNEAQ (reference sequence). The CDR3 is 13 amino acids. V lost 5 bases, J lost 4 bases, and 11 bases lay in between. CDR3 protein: CASSPGRVYGYTF. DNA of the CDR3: TGTGCCAGCAGCCCGGGGAGAGTCTATGGCTACACCTTC.

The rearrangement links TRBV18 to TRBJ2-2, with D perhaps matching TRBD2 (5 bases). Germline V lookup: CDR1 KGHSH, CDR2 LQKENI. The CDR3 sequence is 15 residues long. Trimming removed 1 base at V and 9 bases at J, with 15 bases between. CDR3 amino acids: CASSPLLGPGRELFF. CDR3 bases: TGTGCCAGCTCACCACTACTAGGCCCCGGGCGGGAGCTGTTTTTT.

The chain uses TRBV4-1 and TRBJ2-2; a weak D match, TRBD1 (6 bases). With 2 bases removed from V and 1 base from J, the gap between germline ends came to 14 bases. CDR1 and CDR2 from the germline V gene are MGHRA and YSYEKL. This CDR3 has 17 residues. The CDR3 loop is CASSQWSAGENTGELFF. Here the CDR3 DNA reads TGCGCCAGCAGCCAATGGTCGGCAGGGGAGAACACCGGGGAGCTGTTTTTT.

The CDR3 DNA reads TGTGCCAGCAGAGAGACAGGGGGCGGTGGCTACACCTTC. It encodes CASRETGGGGYTF. The chain joins TRBV6-5 to TRBJ1-2; 10 bases align to TRBD1. This CDR3 has 13 amino acids. Germline CDR1 reads MNHEY; CDR2 reads SVGAGI. After removal of 6 bases from V and 7 bases from J, the junction contained 5 bases not matched to a gene.

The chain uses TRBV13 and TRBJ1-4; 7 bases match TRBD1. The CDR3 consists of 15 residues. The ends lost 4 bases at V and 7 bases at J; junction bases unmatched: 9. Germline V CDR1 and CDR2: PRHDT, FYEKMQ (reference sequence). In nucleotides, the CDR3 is TGTGCCAGCAGCTCCCGGACAGGCGAGGGTGAAAAACTGTTTTTT. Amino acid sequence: CASSSRTGEGEKLFF.